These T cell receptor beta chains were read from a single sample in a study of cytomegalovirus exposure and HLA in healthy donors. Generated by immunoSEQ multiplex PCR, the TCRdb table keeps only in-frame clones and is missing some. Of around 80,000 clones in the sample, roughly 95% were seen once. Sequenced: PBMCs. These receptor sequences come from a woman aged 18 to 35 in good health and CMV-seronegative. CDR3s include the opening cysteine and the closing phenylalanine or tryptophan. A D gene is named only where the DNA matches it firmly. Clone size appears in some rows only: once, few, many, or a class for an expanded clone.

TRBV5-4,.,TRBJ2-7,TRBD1,CASSLGDRYYEQYF,TGTGCCAGCAGCTTGGGGGACAGGTACTACGAGCAGTACTTC
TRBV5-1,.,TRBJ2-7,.,CASSLGAVYEQYF,TGCGCCAGCAGCTTGGGGGCAGTATACGAGCAGTACTTC
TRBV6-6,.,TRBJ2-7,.,CASSYPMGSPPYEQYF,TGTGCCAGCAGTTACCCCATGGGGAGTCCCCCCTACGAGCAGTACTTC
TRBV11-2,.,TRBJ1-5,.,CASSLGGSNQPQHF,TGTGCCAGCAGCTTAGGAGGGAGCAATCAGCCCCAGCATTTT
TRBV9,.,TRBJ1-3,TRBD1,CASSSRSDREQNTIYF,TGTGCCAGCAGCTCTCGCTCCGACAGGGAGCAAAACACCATATATTTT
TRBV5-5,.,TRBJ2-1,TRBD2,CASSPGLAGVWQFF,TGTGCCAGCAGCCCGGGACTAGCGGGAGTATGGCAGTTCTTC
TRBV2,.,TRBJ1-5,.,CASNGDGNQPQHF,TGTGCCAGCAACGGGGATGGCAATCAGCCCCAGCATTTT
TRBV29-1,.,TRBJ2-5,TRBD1,CSVAGQEETQYF,TGCAGCGTTGCGGGACAGGAAGAGACCCAGTACTTC
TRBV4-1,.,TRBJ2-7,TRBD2,CASSQGKAGVYEQYF,TGCGCCAGCAGCCAAGGGAAGGCGGGAGTCTACGAGCAGTACTTC
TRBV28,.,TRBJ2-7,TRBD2,CASSLLGGRSSYEQYF,TGTGCCAGCAGTTTGCTAGGCGGGAGGAGCTCCTACGAGCAGTACTTC
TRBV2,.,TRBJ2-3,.,CASTDLTSGRTDTQYF,TGTGCCAGCACGGATCTAACCAGCGGACGCACAGATACGCAGTATTTT
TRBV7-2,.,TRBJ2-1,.,CASSQTGTSYNEQFF,TGTGCCAGCAGCCAGACAGGGACTTCCTACAATGAGCAGTTCTTC
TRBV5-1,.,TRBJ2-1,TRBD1,CASSWMGQGNGEQFF,TGCGCCAGCAGCTGGATGGGACAGGGGAACGGTGAGCAGTTCTTC
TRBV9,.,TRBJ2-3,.,CASSVDYRPGDTQYF,TGTGCCAGCAGCGTAGATTACCGGCCGGGAGATACGCAGTATTTT
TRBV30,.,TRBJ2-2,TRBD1,CAWKGQGSAGELFF,TGTGCCTGGAAAGGACAGGGCTCGGCCGGGGAGCTGTTTTTT
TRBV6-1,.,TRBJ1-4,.,CASSERGTQLFF,TGTGCCAGCAGTGAGCGGGGAACCCAACTGTTTTTT
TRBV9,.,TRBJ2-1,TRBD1,CASSGTRQGHPFF,TGTGCCAGCAGCGGTACGCGACAGGGGCACCCGTTCTTC
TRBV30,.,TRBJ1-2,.,CAWGAGNYGYTF,TGTGCCTGGGGGGCGGGGAATTATGGCTACACCTTC
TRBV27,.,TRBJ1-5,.,CASSSAGEIVRQPQHF,TGTGCCAGCAGTTCAGCAGGGGAGATAGTGCGGCAGCCCCAGCATTTT
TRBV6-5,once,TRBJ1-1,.,CASSFGSGTEAFF,TGTGCCAGCAGTTTTGGTTCCGGGACTGAAGCTTTCTTT
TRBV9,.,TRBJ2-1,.,CASSVRSSGLPSYNEQFF,TGTGCCAGCAGCGTTCGATCTTCGGGACTCCCCTCCTACAATGAGCAGTTCTTC
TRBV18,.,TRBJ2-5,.,CASSPRNFGGETQYF,TGTGCCAGCTCACCACGTAACTTTGGGGGGGAGACCCAGTACTTC
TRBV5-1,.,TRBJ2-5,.,CASSDLSGGETQYF,TGCGCCAGCAGCGATTTATCAGGGGGGGAGACCCAGTACTTC
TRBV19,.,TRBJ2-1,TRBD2,CASTSFSGSGEQFF,TGTGCCAGTACTTCCTTTAGCGGGAGTGGTGAGCAGTTCTTC
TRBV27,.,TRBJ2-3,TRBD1,CASRDLGTAFTDTQYF,TGTGCCAGCAGGGACCTCGGGACAGCCTTCACAGATACGCAGTATTTT
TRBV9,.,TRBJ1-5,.,CASSAGTLNQPQHF,TGTGCCAGCAGCGCAGGGACACTGAATCAGCCCCAGCATTTT
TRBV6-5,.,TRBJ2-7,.,CASSERETDEQYF,TGTGCCAGCAGTGAGAGGGAAACGGACGAGCAGTACTTC
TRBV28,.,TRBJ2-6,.,CATVGWRDPLSGANVLTF,TGTGCCACCGTTGGATGGAGGGACCCCTTATCTGGGGCCAACGTCCTGACTTTC
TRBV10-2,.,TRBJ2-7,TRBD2,CASSPGLATYEQYF,TGCGCCAGCAGTCCGGGACTAGCGACCTACGAGCAGTACTTC
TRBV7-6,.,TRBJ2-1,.,CASSDISSLSPVHEQFF,TGTGCCAGCAGCGATATTAGCTCTCTGTCTCCGGTCCATGAGCAGTTCTTC
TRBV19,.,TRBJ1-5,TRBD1,CASSIPQGDQPQHF,TGTGCCAGTAGTATCCCCCAGGGGGATCAGCCCCAGCATTTT
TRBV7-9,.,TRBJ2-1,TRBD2,CASRRTSGGLGNEQFF,TGTGCCAGCAGGAGGACTAGCGGAGGCCTAGGGAATGAGCAGTTCTTC
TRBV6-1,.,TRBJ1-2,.,CASSEQRTENGYTF,TGTGCCAGCAGTGAACAAAGGACAGAAAATGGCTACACCTTC
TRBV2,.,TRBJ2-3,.,CATIPADTQYF,TGTGCCACCATTCCGGCAGATACGCAGTATTTT
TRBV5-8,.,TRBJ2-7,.,CASREGPGGGQYF,TGTGCCAGCAGAGAGGGACCTGGGGGAGGGCAGTACTTC
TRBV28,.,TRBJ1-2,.,CASIMSGGDYGYTF,TGTGCCAGCATCATGTCCGGGGGGGACTATGGCTACACCTTC
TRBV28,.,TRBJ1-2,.,CASSLPEGRYGYTF,TGTGCCAGCAGCCTCCCCGAGGGCCGCTATGGCTACACCTTC
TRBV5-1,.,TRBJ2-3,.,CASSLLRTDTQYF,TGCGCCAGCAGCTTGCTGCGAACAGACACGCAGTATTTT
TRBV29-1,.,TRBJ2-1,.,CSVEDRTGADSYNEQFF,TGCAGCGTTGAAGATCGGACGGGAGCCGACTCCTACAATGAGCAGTTCTTC
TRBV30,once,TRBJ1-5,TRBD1,CAGQDRGLNQPQHF,TGTGCCGGACAAGACAGGGGACTAAATCAGCCCCAGCATTTT
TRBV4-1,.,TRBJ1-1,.,CASSPGLGAPEAFF,TGCGCCAGCAGCCCGGGGTTGGGGGCTCCTGAAGCTTTCTTT
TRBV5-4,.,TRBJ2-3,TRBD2,CASSLDPGTSGDTQYF,TGTGCCAGCAGCTTGGACCCCGGGACTAGCGGAGATACGCAGTATTTT
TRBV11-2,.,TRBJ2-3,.,CASSLTPTGGDTDTQYF,TGTGCCAGCAGCTTAACTCCAACCGGGGGAGACACAGATACGCAGTATTTT
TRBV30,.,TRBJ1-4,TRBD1,CAWGQGSLEKLFF,TGTGCCTGGGGACAGGGGTCCCTGGAAAAACTGTTTTTT
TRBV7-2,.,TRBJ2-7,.,CASSFHYEQYF,TGTGCCAGCAGCTTTCACTACGAGCAGTACTTC
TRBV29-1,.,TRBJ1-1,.,CSVVWATEAFF,TGCAGCGTTGTCTGGGCCACTGAAGCTTTCTTT